The rows below give T cell receptor beta chains drawn from one sample of a study of blood T cell repertoires in COVID-19. The protocol was immunoSEQ multiplex PCR, while the TCRdb copy is restricted to in-frame clones and leaves out a portion. The sample has about 68,000 clones; over 75% are singletons. What was sequenced was peripheral blood. These receptors were taken from a man aged 45 to 65 with acute or convalescent COVID-19. Both conserved end residues are part of each CDR3. D genes are given only for firm matches. Only part of the rows carry a size: once, few, many, or a class if the clone is expanded.

V gene	D gene	clone size	J gene	CDR3 DNA	CDR3 protein
TRBV18	-	once	TRBJ2-1	TGTGCCAGCTCAGACAGAAGCTCCTACAATGAGCAGTTCTTC	CASSDRSSYNEQFF
TRBV5-6	TRBD1	-	TRBJ1-2	TGTGCCAGCGGGGCCCCCCTACGACAGGGCATATTAGTCGCTGGCTACACCTTC	CASGAPLRQGILVAGYTF
TRBV7-9	-	-	TRBJ2-7	TGTGCCAGCAGCTCCAGGGTGTACTACGAGCAGTACTTC	CASSSRVYYEQYF
TRBV5-1	TRBD1	-	TRBJ1-1	TGCGCCAGCAGCTTGGCCGCGACAGGGGCCCCCAACACTGAAGCTTTCTTT	CASSLAATGAPNTEAFF
TRBV5-8	TRBD1	-	TRBJ1-2	TGTGCCAGCAGCTTCTTGGTCGTGTGGGGGACAGGCCAAACCTATGGCTACACCTTC	CASSFLVVWGTGQTYGYTF
TRBV7-3	-	-	TRBJ2-2	TGTGCCAGCACTGATAGAAGCCCCCCCGGGGAGCTGTTTTTT	CASTDRSPPGELFF
TRBV28	TRBD1	-	TRBJ2-3	TGTGCCAGCAGTTTACTAGGGGGCTCATCAACAGATACGCAGTATTTT	CASSLLGGSSTDTQYF
TRBV29-1	TRBD2	few	TRBJ2-1	TGCAGCGGAACCCTAGCGGGGGCCATTTATGAGCAGTTCTTC	CSGTLAGAIYEQFF
TRBV5-1	-	-	TRBJ2-3	TGCGCCAGCAGCTTGGAAGGAGGGGTTGCGCAGTATTTT	CASSLEGGVAQYF
TRBV5-1	TRBD2	-	TRBJ2-3	TGCGCCAGCAGCTCCCTAGCGGGGGGCCGCACAGATACGCAGTATTTT	CASSSLAGGRTDTQYF
TRBV4-1	-	once	TRBJ2-3	TGCGCCAGCAGCCGAGCACCACAGGGCGGCGCCGCAGATACGCAGTATTTT	CASSRAPQGGAADTQYF
TRBV19	-	-	TRBJ2-1	TGTGCCAGCCGTATCCACGCCCGCGATGAGCAGTTCTTC	CASRIHARDEQFF
TRBV5-1	-	-	TRBJ2-5	TGCGCCAGCAGCGTTGGAACAGACCAAGAGACCCAGTACTTC	CASSVGTDQETQYF
TRBV2	-	once	TRBJ1-1	TGTGCCAGCAGTGAAGCGCTTTCAGGGTGGGGGAACACTGAAGCTTTCTTT	CASSEALSGWGNTEAFF
TRBV7-2	TRBD2	-	TRBJ2-1	TGTGCCAGCAGCTTAGTACGACTAGCAGTCTACAATGAGCAGTTCTTC	CASSLVRLAVYNEQFF
TRBV27	-	-	TRBJ2-2	TGTGCCAGTAAACAGATCCGACGGACCGGGGAGCTGTTTTTT	CASKQIRRTGELFF
TRBV5-4	TRBD1	-	TRBJ2-5	TGTGCCAGCAGCCGGGACAGGGCGGAGACCCAGTACTTC	CASSRDRAETQYF
TRBV19	TRBD1	once	TRBJ2-7	TGTGCCAGTAGTCAACCGCGGACAGGAGGCTCCTACGAGCAGTACTTC	CASSQPRTGGSYEQYF
TRBV5-1	-	-	TRBJ2-3	TGCGCCAGCAGCTTGGGCTGGAGGGATACGCAGTATTTT	CASSLGWRDTQYF
TRBV29-1	TRBD1	-	TRBJ1-2	TGCAGCGTTTCAACGACAGGGGCTAACTATGGCTACACCTTC	CSVSTTGANYGYTF
TRBV7-3	TRBD2	-	TRBJ2-5	TGTGCCAGCAGCTTAACGGGGTCTAGCGGACAAGAGACCCAGTACTTC	CASSLTGSSGQETQYF
TRBV2	TRBD1	few	TRBJ2-2	TGTGCCAGCAGTTTTTCGGACAGGGGGGCCGGGGAGCTGTTTTTT	CASSFSDRGAGELFF
TRBV6-5	-	few	TRBJ1-3	TGTGCCAGCAGTTATAATCCCGGGAGCGGAAACACCATATATTTT	CASSYNPGSGNTIYF
TRBV6-5	-	-	TRBJ2-2	TGTGCCACTTGGGCAGGGAACACCGGGGAGCTGTTTTTT	CATWAGNTGELFF
TRBV19	-	-	TRBJ1-3	TGTGCCAGTATACGGCAGGACTCTGGAAACACCATATATTTT	CASIRQDSGNTIYF
TRBV5-1	-	-	TRBJ1-6	TGCGCCAGCAGCTTGTCCCCAGGGGCTTCGAATTCACCCCTCCACTTT	CASSLSPGASNSPLHF
TRBV6-5	-	-	TRBJ2-2	TGTGCCAGCAGGAGCATTGGACGGGGGCTGTTTTTT	CASRSIGRGLFF
TRBV6-5	-	-	TRBJ2-5	TGTGCCAGCAGGTGGCAGGGGATACAAGAGACCCAGTACTTC	CASRWQGIQETQYF
TRBV5-5	TRBD1	few	TRBJ1-1	TGTGCCAGCAGCTTGGCGGGGATGGGACAGAGAGCTTTCTTT	CASSLAGMGQRAFF
TRBV5-1	TRBD1	-	TRBJ1-4	TGCGCCAGCAGCTTGGGGACAGGGGGCTTTGAAAAACTGTTTTTT	CASSLGTGGFEKLFF
TRBV11-2	-	once	TRBJ1-2	TGTGCCAGCAGCTTAGTGGGAGGGGGATTTAACTATGGCTACACCTTC	CASSLVGGGFNYGYTF
TRBV7-2	-	few	TRBJ2-2	TGTGCCAGCAGCTTAGTGTCTAGCACGAACACCGGGGAGCTGTTTTTT	CASSLVSSTNTGELFF
TRBV5-8	-	-	TRBJ2-1	TGTGCCAGCAGTACTGGGGGCCGCAATGAGCAGTTCTTC	CASSTGGRNEQFF
TRBV6-5	-	-	TRBJ2-7	TGTGCCAGCAGCGAGCAATACGAGCAGTACTTC	CASSEQYEQYF
TRBV18	TRBD1	-	TRBJ1-4	TGTGCCAGCTCACTTAACAGGGGGCGCGATGAAAAACTGTTTTTT	CASSLNRGRDEKLFF
TRBV30	TRBD1	-	TRBJ1-6	TGTGCCTGGAGTCCGGGACAGGGGAATTCACCCCTCCACTTT	CAWSPGQGNSPLHF
TRBV11-2	-	-	TRBJ1-4	TGTGCCAGCAGCTTGACAGGAGATGAAAAACTGTTTTTT	CASSLTGDEKLFF